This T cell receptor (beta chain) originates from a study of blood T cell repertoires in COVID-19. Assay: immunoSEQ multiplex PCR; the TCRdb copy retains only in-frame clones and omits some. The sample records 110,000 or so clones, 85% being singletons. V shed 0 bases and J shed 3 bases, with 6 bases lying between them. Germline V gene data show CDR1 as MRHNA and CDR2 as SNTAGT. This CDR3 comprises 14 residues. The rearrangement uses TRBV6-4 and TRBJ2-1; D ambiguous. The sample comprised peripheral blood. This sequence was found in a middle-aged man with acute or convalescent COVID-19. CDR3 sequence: CASSDSSSYNEQFF. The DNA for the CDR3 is TGTGCCAGCAGTGACTCTAGCAGCTACAATGAGCAGTTCTTC.